Listed below are T cell receptor beta chains from one sample, sequenced in a study of identical twins. Via MiXCR, TCRdb re-called the 5' RACE reads, giving one row per CDR3 protein. The repertoire has about 890,000 distinct CDR3 sequences, 10% to 15% of them found once; the top ten carry about 1.5%. The data were also submitted as part of a second study, on yellow fever vaccine responses in identical twins.

Sequencing input: PBMCs. These receptors all come from a woman aged 18-29 years in good health. Each CDR3 is given with its conserved first and last residue.

CDR3 protein	V gene	J gene
CASTITQGAYEQYF	TRBV28	TRBJ2-7
CASSLSPTSGLKRNEQFF	TRBV11-2	TRBJ2-1
CASNDAGYNYNEQFF	TRBV10-2	TRBJ2-1
CASGFRGDRVNTGELFF	TRBV6-1	TRBJ2-2
CASSPGTHGGQLWETQYF	TRBV11-2	TRBJ2-5
CSAQGHGNTEAFF	TRBV20-1	TRBJ1-1
CATSRWDGYNEQFF	TRBV15	TRBJ2-1
CASSPGSTNSPLHF	TRBV7-9	TRBJ1-6
CTCSSQSRLAGSYNEQFF	TRBV2	TRBJ2-1
CASTTLRTGTSTDTQYF	TRBV7-9	TRBJ2-3
CASSLLAGDSDTQYF	TRBV11-2	TRBJ2-3
CASSPLWTGGYETQYF	TRBV18	TRBJ2-5
CAISESQGVSTDTQYF	TRBV10-3	TRBJ2-3
CSAPSGGANSYNEQFF	TRBV20-1	TRBJ2-1
CASRGDAGVGTNEQFF	TRBV27	TRBJ2-1
CASSYFPGPRGNEQYF	TRBV6-5	TRBJ2-7
CASSQRSEADLAKNIQYF	TRBV4-1	TRBJ2-4
CASSLFLRYTGTSGNTGELFF	TRBV28	TRBJ2-2
CSAIRPNTGELFF	TRBV20-1	TRBJ2-2
CASSFRLAGAQETQYF	TRBV27	TRBJ2-5
CASSFSPARQYF	TRBV28	TRBJ2-7
CASSLAGVTYNEQFF	TRBV12-3/TRBV12-4	TRBJ2-1
CASSDIGGASSYEQYF	TRBV6-1	TRBJ2-7
CASSVAFGLSDTQYF	TRBV9	TRBJ2-3
CASSPKAGRTDTQYF	TRBV7-9	TRBJ2-3
CSVDWTSNEQFF	TRBV29-1	TRBJ2-1
CASSFGRGKADTQYF	TRBV11-3	TRBJ2-3
CASSFFERGITDTQYF	TRBV28	TRBJ2-3
CSVPYAGELFF	TRBV29-1	TRBJ2-2
CASSLGQGASNYGYTF	TRBV12-3/TRBV12-4	TRBJ1-2
CASSPTGGLGGELFF	TRBV14	TRBJ2-2